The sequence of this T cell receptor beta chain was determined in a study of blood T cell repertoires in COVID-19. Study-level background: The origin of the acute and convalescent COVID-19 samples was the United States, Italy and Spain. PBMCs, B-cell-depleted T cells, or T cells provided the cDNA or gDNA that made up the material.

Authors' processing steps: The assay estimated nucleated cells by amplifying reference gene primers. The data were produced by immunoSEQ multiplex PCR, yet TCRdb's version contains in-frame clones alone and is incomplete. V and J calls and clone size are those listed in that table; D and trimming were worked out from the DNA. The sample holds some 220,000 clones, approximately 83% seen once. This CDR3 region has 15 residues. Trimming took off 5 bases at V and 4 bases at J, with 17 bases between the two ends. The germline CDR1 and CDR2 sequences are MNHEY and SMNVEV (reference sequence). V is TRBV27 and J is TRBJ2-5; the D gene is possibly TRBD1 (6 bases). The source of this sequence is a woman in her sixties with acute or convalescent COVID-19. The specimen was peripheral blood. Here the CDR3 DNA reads TGTGCCAGCAGTCCGGGACAAACCTTCGGAGAGACCCAGTACTTC. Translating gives CASSPGQTFGETQYF.